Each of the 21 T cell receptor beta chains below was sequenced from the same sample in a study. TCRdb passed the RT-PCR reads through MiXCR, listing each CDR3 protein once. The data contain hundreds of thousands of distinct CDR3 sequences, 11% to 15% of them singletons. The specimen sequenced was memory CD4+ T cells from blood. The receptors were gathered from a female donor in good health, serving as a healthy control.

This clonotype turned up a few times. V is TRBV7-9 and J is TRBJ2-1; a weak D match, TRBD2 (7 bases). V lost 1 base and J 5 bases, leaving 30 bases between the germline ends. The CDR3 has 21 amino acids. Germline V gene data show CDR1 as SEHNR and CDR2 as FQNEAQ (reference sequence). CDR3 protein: CASSLGVGNNRGAGDNNEQFF. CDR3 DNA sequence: TGTGCCAGCAGCTTAGGAGTGGGAAACAACCGCGGGGCGGGGGACAACAATGAGCAGTTCTTC.

CDR3 nucleotide sequence: TGTGCCAGCAGTCCTCTGGACAGGGGGAGCTACAATGAGCAGTTCTTC. Amino acids: CASSPLDRGSYNEQFF. The V and J genes are TRBV12-3 or TRBV12-4 and TRBJ2-1, with 10 bases that match TRBD1. This CDR3 contains 16 residues. J gave up 3 bases and V 5 bases, and 7 bases lay outside the gene matches.

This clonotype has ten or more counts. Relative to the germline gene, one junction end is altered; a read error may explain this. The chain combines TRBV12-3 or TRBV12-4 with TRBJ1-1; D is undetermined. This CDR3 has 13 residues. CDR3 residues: CASSLQTNTEAFF. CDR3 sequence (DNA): TGCGCCAGCAGCCTACAGACGAACACTGAAGCTTTCTTT.

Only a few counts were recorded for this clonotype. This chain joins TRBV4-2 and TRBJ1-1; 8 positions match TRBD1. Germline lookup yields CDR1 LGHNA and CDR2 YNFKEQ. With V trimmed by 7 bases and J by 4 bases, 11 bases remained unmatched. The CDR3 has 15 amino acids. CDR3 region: CASNHPGQAVTEAFF. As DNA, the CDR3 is TGTGCCAGCAACCACCCGGGACAGGCGGTCACTGAAGCTTTCTTT.

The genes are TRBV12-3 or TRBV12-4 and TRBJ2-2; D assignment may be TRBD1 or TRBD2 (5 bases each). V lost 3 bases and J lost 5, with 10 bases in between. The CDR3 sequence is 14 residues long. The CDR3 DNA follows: TGTGCCAGCAGTTTCGGGACGGGGACCGGGGAGCTGTTTTTT. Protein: CASSFGTGTGELFF.

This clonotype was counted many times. The CDR3 region has the DNA TGCGCCAGCAGCTTGGGCGGGACAGGGGAAACTGAAGCTTTCTTT. It translates to CASSLGGTGETEAFF. This chain connects TRBV5-1 to TRBJ1-1, with TRBD1 matching 10 bases. The CDR3 extends over 15 amino acids. Trimming took 0 bases from V and 5 from J; bases not matched to a gene: 4. Germline CDR1 SGHRS, CDR2 YFSETQ.

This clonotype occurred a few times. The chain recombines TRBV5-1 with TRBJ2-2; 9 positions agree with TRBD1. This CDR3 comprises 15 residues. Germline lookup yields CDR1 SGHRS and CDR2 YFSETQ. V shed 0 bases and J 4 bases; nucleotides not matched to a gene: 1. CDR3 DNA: TGCGCCAGCAGCTTGGCGACAGGGGGCACCGGGGAGCTGTTTTTT. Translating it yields CASSLATGGTGELFF.

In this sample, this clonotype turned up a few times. The CDR3, as DNA: TGTGCCAGCAGCTTAGTAGGGAAGCGTGAAGCTTTCTTT. It yields the protein CASSLVGKREAFF. The genes are TRBV7-9 and TRBJ1-1, with unresolved D. In germline, CDR1 is SEHNR, CDR2 FQNEAQ (reference sequence). V was trimmed by 1 base and J by 7 bases, leaving 10 bases between them. The CDR3 has 13 amino acids.

Here the CDR3 reads CASSLDETPGNQPQHF. In nucleotides, the CDR3 is TGTGCCAGCAGCTTAGATGAGACACCGGGCAATCAGCCCCAGCATTTT. V gene TRBV7-2 combines with J gene TRBJ1-5; the D is unclear. CDR3 length: 16 residues. The ends were cut back, 1 base at V and 2 bases at J, with 12 bases in the middle. Germline V lookup: CDR1 SGHTA, CDR2 FQGNSA.

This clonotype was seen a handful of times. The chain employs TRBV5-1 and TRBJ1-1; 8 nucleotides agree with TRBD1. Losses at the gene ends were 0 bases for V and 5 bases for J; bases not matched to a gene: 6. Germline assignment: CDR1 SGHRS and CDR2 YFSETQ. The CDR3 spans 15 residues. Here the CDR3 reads CASSLVGRGQTEAFF. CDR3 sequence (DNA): TGCGCCAGCAGCTTGGTGGGCAGGGGGCAAACTGAAGCTTTCTTT.

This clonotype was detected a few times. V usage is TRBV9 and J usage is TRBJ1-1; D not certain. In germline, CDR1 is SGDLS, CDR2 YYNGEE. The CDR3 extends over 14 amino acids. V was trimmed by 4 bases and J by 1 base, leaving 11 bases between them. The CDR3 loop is CASSPLGQNTEAFF. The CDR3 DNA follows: TGTGCCAGCAGCCCCCTCGGGCAGAACACTGAAGCTTTCTTT.

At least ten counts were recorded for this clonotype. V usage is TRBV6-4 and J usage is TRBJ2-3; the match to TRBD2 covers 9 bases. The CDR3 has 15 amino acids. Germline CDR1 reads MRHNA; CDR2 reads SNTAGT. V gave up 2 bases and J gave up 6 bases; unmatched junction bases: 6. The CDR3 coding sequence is TGTGCCAGCAGTGACGAGGCGGGAGGGCGGGATACGCAGTATTTT. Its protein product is CASSDEAGGRDTQYF.

CDR3 sequence (DNA): TGTGCCAGCAGTCACAGGGGGCTTCACTATGGCTACACCTTC. Translated: CASSHRGLHYGYTF. V is TRBV12-3 or TRBV12-4 and J is TRBJ1-2, with 9 bases matching TRBD1. CDR3 length: 14 residues. Trimming removed 5 bases from V and 3 bases from J; junction bases left unmatched: 4.

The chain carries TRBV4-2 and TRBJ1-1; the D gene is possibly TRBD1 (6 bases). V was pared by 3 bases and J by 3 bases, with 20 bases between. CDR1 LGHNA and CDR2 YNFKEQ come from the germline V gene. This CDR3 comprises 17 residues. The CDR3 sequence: CASSHVQAGGRDTEAFF. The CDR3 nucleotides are TGTGCCAGCAGCCACGTTCAGGCGGGGGGCCGGGACACTGAAGCTTTCTTT.

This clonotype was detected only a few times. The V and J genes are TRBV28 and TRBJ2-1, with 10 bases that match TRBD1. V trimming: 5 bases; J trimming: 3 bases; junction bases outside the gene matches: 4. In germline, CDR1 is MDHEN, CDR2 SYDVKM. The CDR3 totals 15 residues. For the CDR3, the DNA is TGTGCCAGCAGTCCATGGACAGGGGGCTACAATGAGCAGTTCTTC. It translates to CASSPWTGGYNEQFF.

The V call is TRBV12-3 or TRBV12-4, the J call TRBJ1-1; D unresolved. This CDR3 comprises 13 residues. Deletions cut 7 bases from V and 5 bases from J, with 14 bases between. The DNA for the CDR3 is TGTGCCAGCACAAGTTTGGGGAGGACTGAAGCTTTCTTT. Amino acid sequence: CASTSLGRTEAFF.

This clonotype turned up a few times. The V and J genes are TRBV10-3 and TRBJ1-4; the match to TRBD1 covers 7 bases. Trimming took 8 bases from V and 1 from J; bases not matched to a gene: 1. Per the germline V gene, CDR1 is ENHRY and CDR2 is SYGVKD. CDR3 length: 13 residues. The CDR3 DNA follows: TGTGCCATCGGGACAGAAACTAATGAAAAACTGTTTTTT. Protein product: CAIGTETNEKLFF.

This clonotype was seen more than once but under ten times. CDR3: CASSLRRMEKLFF. The CDR3 DNA sequence: TGTGCCAGCAGCTTACGGCGGATGGAAAAACTGTTTTTT. The chain couples TRBV7-2 to TRBJ1-4; D is undetermined. V gave up 2 bases and J gave up 8 bases, with 9 bases separating them. This CDR3 region has 13 residues. Germline CDR1 and CDR2: SGHTA and FQGNSA. The full variable domain, rest sourced from reference TRBV7-2 and TRBJ1-4, is GAGVSQSPSNKVTEKGKDVELRCDPISGHTALYWYRQSLGQGLEFLIYFQGNSAPDKSGLPSDRFSAERTGGSVSTLTIQRTQQEDSAVYLCASSLRRMEKLFFGSGTQLSVL.

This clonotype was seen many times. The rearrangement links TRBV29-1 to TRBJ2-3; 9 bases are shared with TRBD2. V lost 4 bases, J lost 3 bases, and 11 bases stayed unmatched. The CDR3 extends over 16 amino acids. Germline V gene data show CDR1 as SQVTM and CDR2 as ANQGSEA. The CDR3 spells CSVARRGGDGTDTQYF. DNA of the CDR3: TGCAGCGTTGCTCGGCGGGGGGGCGATGGGACAGATACGCAGTATTTT.

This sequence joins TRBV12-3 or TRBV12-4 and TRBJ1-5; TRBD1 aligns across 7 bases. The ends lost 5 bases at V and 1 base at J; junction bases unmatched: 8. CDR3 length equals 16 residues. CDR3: CASSLSGQLSNQPQHF. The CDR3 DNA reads TGTGCCAGCAGTCTATCGGGACAGCTAAGCAATCAGCCCCAGCATTTT.

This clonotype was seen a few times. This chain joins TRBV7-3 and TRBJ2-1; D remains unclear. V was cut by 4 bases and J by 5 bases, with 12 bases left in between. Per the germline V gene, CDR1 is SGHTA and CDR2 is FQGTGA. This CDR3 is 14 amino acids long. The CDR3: CASSSTGSHNEQFF. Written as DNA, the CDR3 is TGTGCCAGCAGCTCAACTGGCAGCCACAATGAGCAGTTCTTC. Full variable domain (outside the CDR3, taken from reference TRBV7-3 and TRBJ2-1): GAGVSQTPSNKVTEKGKYVELRCDPISGHTALYWYRQSLGQGPEFLIYFQGTGAADDSGLPNDRFFAVRPEGSVSTLKIQRTERGDSAVYLCASSSTGSHNEQFFGPGTRLTVL.